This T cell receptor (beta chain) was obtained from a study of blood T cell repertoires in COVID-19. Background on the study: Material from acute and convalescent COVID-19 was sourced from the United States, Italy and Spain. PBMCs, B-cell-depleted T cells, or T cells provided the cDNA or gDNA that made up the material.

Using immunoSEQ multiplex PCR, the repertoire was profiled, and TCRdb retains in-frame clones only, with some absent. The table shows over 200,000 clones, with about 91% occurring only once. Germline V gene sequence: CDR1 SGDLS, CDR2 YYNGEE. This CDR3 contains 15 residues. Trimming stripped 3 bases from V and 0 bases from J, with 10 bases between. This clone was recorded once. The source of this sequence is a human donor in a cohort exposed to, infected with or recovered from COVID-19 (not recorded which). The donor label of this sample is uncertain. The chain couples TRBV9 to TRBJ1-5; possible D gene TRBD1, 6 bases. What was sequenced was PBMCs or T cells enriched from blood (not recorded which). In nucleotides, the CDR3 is TGTGCCAGCAGCGCGACAGGCCATAGCAATCAGCCCCAGCATTTT. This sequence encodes CASSATGHSNQPQHF.